These 3 T cell receptor beta chains were all obtained from the same sample, sequenced in a study of identical twins. TCRdb fed the 5' RACE reads into MiXCR, producing one record per CDR3 protein. The table shows 200,000 to 300,000 distinct CDR3 sequences, with roughly 7% occurring only once. These data are also associated with another study on yellow fever vaccine responses in identical twins.

Specimen: memory (CD45RO+) T cells sorted from blood. The receptor source for this set is a woman between 18 and 29 years old in good health.

V is TRBV18 and J is TRBJ2-3; D is perhaps TRBD1 (6 bases). The germline gives CDR1 KGHSH, CDR2 LQKENI. This CDR3 region has 15 residues. V lost 3 bases to trimming and J lost 4 bases, with 14 bases between them. The CDR3 DNA sequence: TGTGCCAGCTCACCTTTTCCAGGGGCCCCAGATACGCAGTATTTT. Translated: CASSPFPGAPDTQYF.

This clonotype was recorded at least ten times. V is TRBV11-2 and J is TRBJ2-1; D call uncertain. Trimming shortened V by 1 base and J by 7 bases, and 14 bases separated the two germline ends. The CDR3 consists of 15 residues. The germline V gene has CDR1 SGHAT and CDR2 FQNNGV. CDR3 nucleotides: TGTGCCAGCAGCTTAGTGCGGACCCTTTGGAATGAGCAGTTCTTC. Translation gives CASSLVRTLWNEQFF.

J is TRBJ2-3 and V is TRBV11-2; TRBD1 or TRBD2 may be the D gene (5 bases each). This CDR3 is 13 amino acids long. V was pared by 5 bases and J by 4 bases, with 10 bases between. CDR1 is SGHAT and CDR2 is FQNNGV in the germline V gene. CDR3 loop: CASSPGTPDTQYF. CDR3 DNA: TGTGCCAGCAGCCCCGGGACCCCAGATACGCAGTATTTT.